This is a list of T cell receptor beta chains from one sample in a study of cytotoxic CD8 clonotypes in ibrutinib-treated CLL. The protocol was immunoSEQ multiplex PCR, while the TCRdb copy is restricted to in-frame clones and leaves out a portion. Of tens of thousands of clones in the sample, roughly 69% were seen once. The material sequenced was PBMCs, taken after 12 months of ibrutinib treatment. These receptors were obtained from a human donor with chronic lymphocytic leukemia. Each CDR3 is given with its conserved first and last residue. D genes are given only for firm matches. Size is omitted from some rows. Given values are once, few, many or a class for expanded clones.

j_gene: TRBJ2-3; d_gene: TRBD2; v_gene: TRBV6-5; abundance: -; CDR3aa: CASSYSEGLAGGTQYF; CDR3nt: TGTGCCAGCAGTTACTCGGAGGGACTAGCGGGAGGGACGCAGTATTTT
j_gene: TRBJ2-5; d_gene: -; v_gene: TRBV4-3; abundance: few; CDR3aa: CASSPRGNQGETQYF; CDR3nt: TGCGCCAGCAGCCCTCGGGGCAACCAGGGAGAGACCCAGTACTTC
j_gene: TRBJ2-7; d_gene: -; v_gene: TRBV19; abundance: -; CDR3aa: CASSRDLSYEQYF; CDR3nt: TGTGCCAGTAGTAGGGACTTGTCCTACGAGCAGTACTTC
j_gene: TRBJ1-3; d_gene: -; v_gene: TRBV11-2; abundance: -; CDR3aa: CASSLGAGSSVPVYF; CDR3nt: TGTGCCAGCAGCTTAGGGGCAGGGTCATCGGTGCCAGTATATTTT
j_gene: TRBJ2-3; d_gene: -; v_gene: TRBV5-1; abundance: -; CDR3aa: CASSFGGDTQYF; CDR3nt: TGCGCCAGCAGCTTCGGGGGTGATACGCAGTATTTT
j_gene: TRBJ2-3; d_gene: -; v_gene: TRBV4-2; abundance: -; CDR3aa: CASSQEQGGTDTQYF; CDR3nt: TGTGCCAGCAGCCAAGAACAGGGTGGGACAGATACGCAGTATTTT
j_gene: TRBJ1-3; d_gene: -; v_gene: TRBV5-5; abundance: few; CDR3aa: CASSLPGQQSGNTIYF; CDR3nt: TGTGCCAGCAGCTTGCCAGGACAGCAAAGTGGAAACACCATATATTTT
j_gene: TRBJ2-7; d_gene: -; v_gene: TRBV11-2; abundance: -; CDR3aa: CASSLDRYEQYF; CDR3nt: TGTGCCAGCAGCTTGGATCGGTACGAGCAGTACTTC
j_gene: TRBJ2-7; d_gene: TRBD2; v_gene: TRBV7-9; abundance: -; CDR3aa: CASSSGLAGYYEQYF; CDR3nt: TGTGCCAGCAGCTCGGGACTAGCGGGGTACTACGAGCAGTACTTC
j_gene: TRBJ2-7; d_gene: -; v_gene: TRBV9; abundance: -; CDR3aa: CASSVAHGPPSSYEQYF; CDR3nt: TGTGCCAGCAGCGTAGCCCATGGGCCCCCCAGCTCCTACGAGCAGTACTTC
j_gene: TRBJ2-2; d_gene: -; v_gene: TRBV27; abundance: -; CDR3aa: CASSYREPSGELFF; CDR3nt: TGTGCCAGCAGTTATCGGGAGCCTAGCGGGGAGCTGTTTTTT
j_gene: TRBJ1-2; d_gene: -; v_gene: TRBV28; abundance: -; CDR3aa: CASSLNNNYGYTF; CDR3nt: TGTGCCAGCAGTTTAAACAATAACTATGGCTACACCTTC
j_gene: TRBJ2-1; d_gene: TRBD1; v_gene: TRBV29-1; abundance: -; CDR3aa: CSARDRGQNEQFF; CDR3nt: TGCAGCGCCCGGGACAGGGGGCAAAATGAGCAGTTCTTC
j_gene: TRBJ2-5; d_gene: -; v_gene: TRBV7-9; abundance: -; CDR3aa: CASRGTGIGETQYF; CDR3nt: TGTGCCAGCAGGGGAACAGGGATTGGTGAGACCCAGTACTTC
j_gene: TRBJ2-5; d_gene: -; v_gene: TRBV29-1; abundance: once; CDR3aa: CSAEDRQETQYF; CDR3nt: TGCAGCGCTGAGGACAGACAAGAGACCCAGTACTTC
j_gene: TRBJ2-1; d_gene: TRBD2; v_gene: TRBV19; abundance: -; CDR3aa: CASSIGRGGYNEQFF; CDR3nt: TGTGCCAGTAGTATAGGCCGGGGGGGCTACAATGAGCAGTTCTTC
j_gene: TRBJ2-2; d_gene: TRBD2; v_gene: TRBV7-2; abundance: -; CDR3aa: CASSLIAGTFGTGELFF; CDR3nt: TGTGCCAGCAGCTTAATAGCGGGAACTTTCGGCACCGGGGAGCTGTTTTTT
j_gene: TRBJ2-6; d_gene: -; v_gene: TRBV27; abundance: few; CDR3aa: CASTTFREGSSGANVLTF; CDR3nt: TGTGCCAGCACCACCTTCCGGGAAGGGAGTTCCGGGGCCAACGTCCTGACTTTC
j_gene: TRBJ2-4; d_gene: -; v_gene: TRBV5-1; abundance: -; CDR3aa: CASSSPGVGEAKNIQYF; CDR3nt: TGCGCCAGCAGCTCCCCGGGTGTGGGGGAAGCCAAAAACATTCAGTACTTC
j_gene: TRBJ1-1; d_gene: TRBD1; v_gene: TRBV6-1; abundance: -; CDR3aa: CASSLLTGTNTEAFF; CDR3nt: TGTGCCAGCAGTTTACTGACAGGGACGAACACTGAAGCTTTCTTT
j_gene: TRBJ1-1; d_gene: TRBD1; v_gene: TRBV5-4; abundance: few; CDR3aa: CASSLGGQAPEAFF; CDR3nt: TGTGCCAGCAGCTTGGGGGGACAGGCCCCTGAAGCTTTCTTT
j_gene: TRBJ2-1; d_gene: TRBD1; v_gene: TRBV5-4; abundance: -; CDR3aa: CASSLRQGTLNEQFF; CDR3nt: TGTGCCAGCAGCCTCAGACAGGGAACCCTCAATGAGCAGTTCTTC